The entry below describes one T cell receptor beta chain. TCRdb's copy holds only in-frame clones and misses some; the assay was immunoSEQ multiplex PCR. The sample shows 450,000 or so clones, nearly 90% of them seen only once. The data stem from a study of blood T cell repertoires in COVID-19. The CDR3 covers 14 residues. Germline V gene sequence: CDR1 SQVTM, CDR2 ANQGSEA. V shed 4 bases and J shed 4 bases, with 16 bases lying between them. The sequenced material came from peripheral blood. The chain combines TRBV29-1 with TRBJ1-1; no reliable D call. The receptor was isolated from a young man with COVID-19, enrolled during active disease. This chain's CDR3 is CSVVPANSGTEAFF. As DNA, the CDR3 is TGCAGCGTTGTACCGGCCAACTCGGGCACTGAAGCTTTCTTT.